These 17 T cell receptor beta chains originate from one sample sequenced in a study of T cell repertoires in cytomegalovirus infection. Each CDR3 protein is one row after TCRdb ran MiXCR on the reads. The sample shows about 360,000 distinct CDR3 sequences, around a third of them seen only once. These TCRs' antigens remain unknown. Here the sequenced sample was cultured PBMCs, taken from culture after CMV antigen stimulation. The receptors were gathered from a human donor in good health (CMV status not recorded). Some clones in this sample may be carry-over from other donors' samples.

This clonotype showed up many times. The gene calls are TRBV7-2 and TRBJ2-7; 9 bases are a match to TRBD2. Germline CDR1 is SGHTA and CDR2 is FQGNSA. This CDR3 comprises 15 residues. V trimming: 4 bases; J trimming: 7 bases; junction bases outside the gene matches: 11. This chain's CDR3 is CASSWDSGSQKEQYV. The CDR3 DNA reads TGTGCCAGCAGCTGGGATAGCGGGAGTCAGAAGGAGCAGTACGTC.

About this clonotype: This may be a read error: a much more frequent sequence differs by one nucleotide. This sequence joins TRBV6-2 or TRBV6-3 and TRBJ2-2, with D perhaps being TRBD1 or TRBD2 (6 bases each). Germline V gene sequence: CDR1 MNHEY, CDR2 SVGEGT. CDR3 length: 13 residues. CDR3 in DNA: TGTGCCAGCACCCGGACAGCCACCGGGGGGCTGTTTTTT. Its translation: CASTRTATGGLFF.

The V and J genes are TRBV27 and TRBJ2-7, with a tentative D call TRBD2 (6 bases). This CDR3 spans 13 amino acids. V gave up 6 bases and J gave up 3 bases, with 12 bases separating them. Germline V CDR1 and CDR2: MNHEY, SMNVEV (reference sequence). CDR3 protein: CASRGGYFYEQYF. CDR3 nucleotide sequence: TGTGCCAGCAGGGGAGGCTATTTCTACGAGCAGTACTTC.

Here the CDR3 reads CSVDEGQGPQETQYF. CDR3 DNA sequence: TGCAGCGTTGACGAGGGACAGGGGCCTCAAGAGACCCAGTACTTC. The chain combines TRBV29-1 with TRBJ2-5; 10 bases match TRBD1. The CDR3 is 15 residues long. Germline-derived CDR1 and CDR2 are SQVTM and ANQGSEA. V dropped 3 bases and J dropped 2; count of bases not matched to a gene: 6.

V is TRBV7-2 and J is TRBJ1-2; D uncertain. The V and J ends lost 4 bases and 2 bases respectively, with 14 bases between them. The CDR3 is 15 residues long. CDR1 SGHTA and CDR2 FQGNSA come from the germline V gene. For the CDR3, the DNA is TGTGCCAGCAGCTCAGGAAGAGGTGGGAACTATGGCTACACCTTC. It translates to CASSSGRGGNYGYTF.

In the case of this clonotype: This clone may be a read error of a much larger clone one base away. The CDR3 end shows no conserved phenylalanine or tryptophan, and so a read error is likely. The genes are TRBV19 and TRBJ1-2; D uncertain. V was clipped by 0 bases and J by 4 bases, with 3 bases between them. This CDR3 spans 12 amino acids. The germline CDR1 and CDR2 sequences are LNHDA and SQIVND (reference sequence). CDR3 nucleotide sequence: TGTGCCAGTAGTATAGACATCTATGGCTACACCTTA. Translating gives CASSIDIYGYTL.

This chain uses TRBV6-4 with TRBJ2-1; TRBD2 matches 8 bases. The CDR3 is made up of 15 amino acids. V gave up 2 bases and J gave up 6 bases; unmatched junction bases: 6. The germline V gene has CDR1 MRHNA and CDR2 SNTAGT. The CDR3 DNA is TGTGCCAGCAGTGACAGCGGGAGAAACCCCAATGAGCAGTTCTTC. Protein: CASSDSGRNPNEQFF.

The rearrangement links TRBV28 to TRBJ2-6; tentatively, D is TRBD2 (6 bases). This CDR3 region has 16 residues. V was cut by 10 bases and J by 0 bases, with 16 bases left in between. The germline V gene encodes CDR1 MDHEN and CDR2 SYDVKM. The DNA of the CDR3 is TGTGCCATCCCGGGGGAGATGGGCTCTGGGGCCAACGTCCTGACTTTC. It is translated as CAIPGEMGSGANVLTF. Full variable domain (outside the CDR3, taken from reference TRBV28 and TRBJ2-6): DVKVTQSSRYLVKRTGEKVFLECVQDMDHENMFWYRQDPGLGLRLIYFSYDVKMKEKGDIPEGYSVSREKKERFSLILESASTNQTSMYLCAIPGEMGSGANVLTFGAGSRLTVL.

The chain has TRBV12-3 or TRBV12-4 and TRBJ2-7, with D perhaps matching TRBD2 (6 bases). This CDR3 has 14 amino acids. With 0 bases removed from V and 5 bases from J, the gap between germline ends came to 11 bases. The CDR3 nucleotides read TGTGCCAGCAGTTTAGCTGGCAGGGAGGACGAGCAGTACTTC. It specifies CASSLAGREDEQYF.

The rearrangement links TRBV27 to TRBJ1-2; D uncertain. V lost 5 bases, J lost 5 bases, and 15 bases lay in between. Germline V gene lookup returns CDR1 MNHEY and CDR2 SMNVEV (reference sequence). The CDR3 loop spans 14 amino acids. CDR3 amino acids: CASSPDLVGYGYTF. CDR3 DNA sequence: TGTGCCAGCAGTCCAGACTTGGTGGGGTATGGCTACACCTTC.

This chain uses TRBV9 with TRBJ2-1; 7 bases map to TRBD2. V was pared by 4 bases and J by 8 bases, with 24 bases of the junction left unmatched. The CDR3 is 19 amino acids. Germline V gene sequence: CDR1 SGDLS, CDR2 YYNGEE. Written as DNA, the CDR3 is TGTGCCAGCAGCCCGGGCTGGTATCGCAAACTAGCGAACCGACATGAGCAGTTCTTC. Translated, it gives CASSPGWYRKLANRHEQFF.

This clonotype was observed at least ten times. The genes are TRBV7-9 and TRBJ2-5; 8 bases agree with TRBD2. Germline assignment: CDR1 SEHNR and CDR2 FQNEAQ (reference sequence). The CDR3 covers 15 residues. Losses at the gene ends were 7 bases for V and 6 bases for J; bases not matched to a gene: 13. CDR3: CASTGERESAQTQYF. The CDR3 nucleotides read TGTGCCAGCACCGGGGAGCGGGAGTCGGCCCAGACCCAGTACTTC.

This chain joins TRBV5-1 and TRBJ2-3, with 7 nucleotides matching TRBD1. CDR3 length: 14 amino acids. V was pared by 4 bases and J by 4 bases, with 6 bases of the junction left unmatched. Germline V lookup: CDR1 SGHRS, CDR2 YFSETQ. The CDR3 DNA follows: TGCGCCAGCAGCATCGGACAGGTCTCAGATACGCAGTATTTT. This encodes CASSIGQVSDTQYF.

This clonotype was picked up many times. The genes are TRBV7-2 and TRBJ2-3; TRBD2 matches 7 bases. The length of the CDR3 is 20 residues. The V and J ends lost 5 bases and 3 bases, in that order; junction bases with no gene match: 23. Germline loops: CDR1 SGHTA, CDR2 FQGNSA. The CDR3 region has the DNA TGTGCCAGCAGCCGACCACGTACTAGCGCCCGACTTGAGAGGACAGATACGCAGTATTTT. Translating it yields CASSRPRTSARLERTDTQYF.

This sequence joins TRBV12-3 or TRBV12-4 and TRBJ2-1, with D perhaps matching TRBD1 (6 bases). Trimming removed 4 bases from V and 15 bases from J, with 16 bases in between. This CDR3 contains 12 residues. CDR3 region: CASSWVQGEAFF. The CDR3 nucleotides read TGTGCCAGCAGTTGGGTACAGGGTGAGGCGTTCTTC.

This chain uses TRBV7-9 with TRBJ1-1, with a weak D call TRBD1 (5 bases). The CDR3 loop spans 11 amino acids. Germline CDR1 reads SEHNR; CDR2 reads FQNEAQ (reference sequence). With 11 bases removed from V and 5 bases from J, the gap between germline ends came to 12 bases. The CDR3 DNA is TGTGCCGGTCGGGGGTTGACTGAAGCTTTCTTT. Amino acids: CAGRGLTEAFF.

J is TRBJ2-3 and V is TRBV19; the match to TRBD2 covers 12 bases. The length of the CDR3 is 17 residues. J lost 4 bases, V lost 3 bases, and 8 bases had no gene match. Germline assignment: CDR1 LNHDA and CDR2 SQIVND (reference sequence). CDR3 bases: TGTGCCAGTAGTATCTCGACTAGCGGGAGCGGAGCAGATACGCAGTATTTT. Protein product: CASSISTSGSGADTQYF. The full variable domain, in which reference TRBV19 and TRBJ2-3 provide the parts outside the CDR3, is DGGITQSPKYLFRKEGQNVTLSCEQNLNHDAMYWYRQDPGQGLRLIYYSQIVNDFQKGDIAEGYSVSREKKESFPLTVTSAQKNPTAFYLCASSISTSGSGADTQYFGPGTRLTVL.